These 32 T cell receptor beta chains originate from one sample sequenced in a study of T cell responses to AZD1222 COVID-19 vaccine. Clones were read by immunoSEQ multiplex PCR, and TCRdb kept only the in-frame ones, dropping some. This table has under 55,000 clones, about 80% appearing once. The sequences come from peripheral blood, collected on day 0 of AZD1222 vaccination. The receptors were gathered from an adult in good health.

This sequence joins TRBV19 and TRBJ1-4, with D uncertain. This CDR3 has 12 amino acids. The V end lost 3 bases, the J end lost 8 bases, and 7 bases lay between the germline ends. Germline CDR1 and CDR2: LNHDA and SQIVND (reference sequence). The chain's CDR3 is CASSIRAEKLFF. The CDR3 DNA sequence: TGTGCCAGTAGTATCCGTGCGGAAAAACTGTTTTTT. Based on the CDR3 plus reference TRBV19 and TRBJ1-4, the full variable domain is DGGITQSPKYLFRKEGQNVTLSCEQNLNHDAMYWYRQDPGQGLRLIYYSQIVNDFQKGDIAEGYSVSREKKESFPLTVTSAQKNPTAFYLCASSIRAEKLFFGSGTQLSVL.

The chain links TRBV9 to TRBJ2-7; 8 nucleotides agree with TRBD1. Germline V gives CDR1 SGDLS, CDR2 YYNGEE. This CDR3 is 14 amino acids long. J was trimmed by 5 bases and V by 4 bases; bases with no gene match: 8. The CDR3 region has the DNA TGTGCCAGCAGCCCAGCGACAGGGGTAAACGAGCAGTACTTC. Translating it yields CASSPATGVNEQYF.

This clone has only one observation. V and J are TRBV30 and TRBJ2-3; D might be TRBD1 (5 bases). The CDR3 is 15 amino acids. The V and J ends lost 4 bases and 2 bases respectively, with 16 bases between them. The V gene's germline CDR1 is GTSNPN and CDR2 SVGIG (reference sequence). CDR3 bases: TGTGCCTGGACCCCAGGGAAAACTTTCACAGATACGCAGTATTTT. Encoded protein: CAWTPGKTFTDTQYF.

This chain connects TRBV25-1 to TRBJ2-5; D is perhaps TRBD1 or TRBD2 (5 bases each). CDR1 is MGHDK and CDR2 is SYGVNS in the germline V gene. The CDR3 runs to 16 residues. Trimming left V 2 bases short and J 5 bases short, with 18 bases between. The CDR3 DNA is TGTGCCAGCAGTGAAACGAGGGGCGCAGTCGTGGAGACCCAGTACTTC. It specifies CASSETRGAVVETQYF.

The chain has TRBV10-3 and TRBJ2-7; 9 positions agree with TRBD2. Germline CDR1 is ENHRY and CDR2 is SYGVKD. The CDR3 length is 13 residues. V was pared by 7 bases and J by 6 bases, with 7 bases of the junction left unmatched. The CDR3 region has the DNA TGTGCCATCAAGGCGGGAGGGCCGGGCGAGCAGTACTTC. Its protein product is CAIKAGGPGEQYF.

The chain combines TRBV7-9 with TRBJ2-7; 7 nucleotides match TRBD1. V shed 5 bases and J 3 bases; nucleotides not matched to a gene: 10. CDR1 SEHNR and CDR2 FQNEAQ come from the germline V gene (reference sequence). This CDR3 has 15 amino acids. The CDR3 loop is CASSPGDRGNYEQYF. The CDR3 nucleotides read TGTGCCAGCAGCCCCGGGGACAGAGGGAACTACGAGCAGTACTTC.

The chain couples TRBV11-1 to TRBJ2-2, with unresolved D. This CDR3 spans 14 amino acids. Trimming cost V 2 bases and J 4 bases, with 8 bases left between them. In germline, CDR1 is SGHAT, CDR2 FQDESV (reference sequence). The DNA for the CDR3 is TGTGCCAGCAGCTTAATGGGAACCACCGGGGAGCTGTTTTTT. Protein sequence: CASSLMGTTGELFF. The whole variable domain, remainder taken from reference TRBV11-1 and TRBJ2-2, is EAEVAQSPRYKITEKSQAVAFWCDPISGHATLYWYRQILGQGPELLVQFQDESVVDDSQLPKDRFSAERLKGVDSTLKIQPAELGDSAMYLCASSLMGTTGELFFGEGSRLTVL.

The rearrangement links TRBV28 to TRBJ2-1, with 8 nucleotides matching TRBD2. Germline loops: CDR1 MDHEN, CDR2 SYDVKM. The V segment lost 5 bases and the J segment 7 bases; nucleotides outside the gene matches: 7. This CDR3 spans 14 amino acids. CDR3 region: CASSLTTSENEQFF. CDR3 nucleotide sequence: TGTGCCAGCAGTCTGACGACTAGCGAAAATGAGCAGTTCTTC. Full variable domain (missing parts from reference TRBV28 and TRBJ2-1): DVKVTQSSRYLVKRTGEKVFLECVQDMDHENMFWYRQDPGLGLRLIYFSYDVKMKEKGDIPEGYSVSREKKERFSLILESASTNQTSMYLCASSLTTSENEQFFGPGTRLTVL.

The gene calls are TRBV5-5 and TRBJ2-1; the match to TRBD2 covers 10 bases. The CDR3 is 15 amino acids. Germline values: CDR1 SGHKS, CDR2 YYEKEE (reference sequence). V shed 4 bases and J 3 bases; nucleotides not matched to a gene: 4. This CDR3 reads CASSTGLAVYNEQFF. CDR3 nucleotide sequence: TGTGCCAGCAGCACCGGACTAGCGGTCTACAATGAGCAGTTCTTC.

CDR3 in amino acids: CARSFERGGPSAKNIQYF. The CDR3, as DNA: TGTGCCAGAAGCTTCGAGCGGGGGGGCCCCTCGGCCAAAAACATTCAGTACTTC. This rearrangement joins TRBV5-3 to TRBJ2-4; 10 nucleotides agree with TRBD2. TRBV5-3 is an ORF, with its function uncertain. The junction had 9 bases not matched to a gene; V was cut back by 2 bases and J by 1 base. The CDR3 sequence is 18 residues long.

The chain employs TRBV3-1 (or the pseudogene TRBV3-2) and TRBJ2-7; 8 nucleotides line up with TRBD2. Germline V gene data show CDR1 as LGHDT and CDR2 as YNNKEL (reference sequence). The CDR3 has 15 residues. The trim removed 1 base at V and 7 bases at J, leaving 9 bases unmatched. For the CDR3, the DNA is TGTGCCAGCAGCCAAGCGTATCGGGGGGGCCGGGAGCAGTACTTC. Translation: CASSQAYRGGREQYF.

The V call is TRBV6-2 or TRBV6-3, the J call TRBJ1-5, with D possibly being TRBD1 (5 bases). V was cut by 5 bases and J by 2 bases, with 10 bases left in between. This CDR3 comprises 14 residues. CDR1 and CDR2 (germline): MNHEY, SVGEGT. CDR3 sequence (DNA): TGTGCCAGCAGTAGCTTCAGGGGCAATCAGCCCCAGCATTTT. This translates into CASSSFRGNQPQHF.

The chain links TRBV15 to TRBJ2-5; D remains ambiguous. CDR3 length: 13 residues. V was cut by 3 bases and J by 7 bases, with 12 bases left in between. Per germline, CDR1 LNHNV and CDR2 YYDKDF (reference sequence). DNA of the CDR3: TGTGCCACCAGCAGCAGTCCCGAAGGGACCCAGTACTTC. Its protein product is CATSSSPEGTQYF.

The gene calls are TRBV6-2 or TRBV6-3 and TRBJ1-5, with TRBD1 matching 8 bases. The CDR3 is made up of 14 amino acids. Germline values: CDR1 MNHEY, CDR2 SVGEGT. V lost 5 bases to trimming and J lost 7 bases; unmatched junction nucleotides: 7. CDR3 coding DNA: TGTGCCAGCAGTCAAGGACAGGGCAGACAGCCCCAGCATTTT. Its protein product is CASSQGQGRQPQHF.

The gene calls are TRBV27 and TRBJ1-6, with unresolved D. Trimming removed 6 bases at V and 6 bases at J, with 12 bases between. This CDR3 comprises 14 residues. Germline assignment: CDR1 MNHEY and CDR2 SMNVEV (reference sequence). CDR3: CASSFRASNSPLHF. The DNA for the CDR3 is TGTGCCAGCAGCTTCCGGGCCTCTAATTCACCCCTCCACTTT.

The V gene is TRBV7-8, the J gene TRBJ1-4; 8 positions agree with TRBD1. The germline V gene has CDR1 SGHVS and CDR2 FQNEAQ. The length of the CDR3 is 15 residues. V trimming: 0 bases; J trimming: 8 bases; junction bases outside the gene matches: 5. The CDR3 DNA reads as TGTGCCAGCAGCTTAGCCCGGGGACAGGCGGAAAAACTGTTTTTT. It is translated as CASSLARGQAEKLFF.

The rearrangement links TRBV19 to TRBJ1-5; a possible D gene is TRBD1 (6 bases). Germline V lookup: CDR1 LNHDA, CDR2 SQIVND (reference sequence). V gave up 3 bases and J gave up 7 bases, with 16 bases separating them. CDR3 length equals 15 residues. Here the CDR3 reads CASSIQAGARQPQHF. CDR3 in DNA: TGTGCCAGTAGTATCCAGGCAGGGGCAAGGCAGCCCCAGCATTTT.

The chain couples TRBV6-1 to TRBJ1-4; 7 nucleotides line up with TRBD1. The V gene's germline CDR1 is MNHNS and CDR2 SASEGT. The CDR3 extends over 18 amino acids. After removal of 2 bases from V and 3 bases from J, the junction contained 12 bases not matched to a gene. The CDR3 region has the DNA TGTGCCAGCAGTGAAATCCCCCCTAGACAGGGAGCTAATGAAAAACTGTTTTTT. This sequence encodes CASSEIPPRQGANEKLFF.

V gene TRBV12-5 combines with J gene TRBJ2-3; D uncertain. The CDR3 spans 13 residues. Germline V gene lookup returns CDR1 LGHNT and CDR2 FRNRAP. With 2 bases removed from V and 2 bases from J, the gap between germline ends came to 5 bases. CDR3: CASGLSDTDTQYF. The CDR3 DNA follows: TGTGCTAGTGGTTTGTCGGACACAGATACGCAGTATTTT.

The rearrangement uses TRBV5-1 and TRBJ1-2; D is unresolved. The CDR3 extends over 13 amino acids. The V and J ends lost 4 bases and 3 bases respectively, with 10 bases between them. CDR1 and CDR2 (germline): SGHRS, YFSETQ. As DNA, the CDR3 is TGCGCCAGCAGCCGTGCAGGTGACTATGGCTACACCTTC. This gives the protein CASSRAGDYGYTF.

The rearrangement links TRBV5-1 to TRBJ2-6, with D uncertain. V was shortened by 0 bases and J by 0 bases, with 4 bases between the two germline ends. CDR3 length equals 15 residues. Germline-derived CDR1 and CDR2 are SGHRS and YFSETQ. The CDR3 region is CASSLDLSGANVLTF. DNA for the CDR3: TGCGCCAGCAGCTTGGACCTCTCTGGGGCCAACGTCCTGACTTTC.

The chain uses TRBV4-2 and TRBJ2-1; D is unresolved. This CDR3 contains 12 residues. With 0 bases removed from V and 8 bases from J, the gap between germline ends came to 5 bases. Per germline, CDR1 LGHNA and CDR2 YNFKEQ. CDR3 DNA: TGTGCCAGCAGCCAAGATTCCCATGAGCAGTTCTTC. This sequence encodes CASSQDSHEQFF.

The chain combines TRBV4-1 with TRBJ1-3, with D perhaps matching TRBD1 (6 bases). Trimming took off 0 bases at V and 0 bases at J, with 12 bases between the two ends. This CDR3 has 17 residues. Germline V gives CDR1 MGHRA, CDR2 YSYEKL. The CDR3 region has the DNA TGCGCCAGCAGCCAAGATCAGGGGCCCTTCTCTGGAAACACCATATATTTT. It yields the protein CASSQDQGPFSGNTIYF.

J is TRBJ1-2 and V is TRBV19, with a possible D match to TRBD1 (5 bases). The V end lost 7 bases, the J end lost 9 bases, and 12 bases lay between the germline ends. Germline CDR1 reads LNHDA; CDR2 reads SQIVND (reference sequence). This CDR3 comprises 11 residues. The chain's CDR3 is CASTLAGRYTF. DNA of the CDR3: TGTGCCAGTACCCTTGCAGGGCGCTACACCTTC.

This rearrangement joins TRBV3-1 (or the pseudogene TRBV3-2) to TRBJ1-5; TRBD1 matches at 9 bases. The CDR3 runs 17 residues. V gave up 5 bases and J gave up 2 bases; unmatched junction bases: 10. The germline V gene encodes CDR1 LGHDT and CDR2 YNNKEL (reference sequence). CDR3 region: CASSSGTGPMGNQPQHF. CDR3 in DNA: TGTGCCAGCAGCAGCGGGACAGGGCCGATGGGCAATCAGCCCCAGCATTTT.

The chain has TRBV21-1 and TRBJ1-2; the table names TRBD1, a call not compared with the DNA. TRBV21-1 represents a pseudogene. The CDR3 runs 19 residues. CDR3 sequence (DNA): TGTGCCAGCAGCACCCTCCGTGGCGGGGACAGGGACCCACTCTATGGCTACACCTTC. This translates into CASSTLRGGDRDPLYGYTF.

In this sample, this clone is medium-sized. The chain combines TRBV10-3 with TRBJ1-5; D is unclear. The length of the CDR3 is 16 residues. Trimming shortened V by 0 bases and J by 0 bases, and 9 bases separated the two germline ends. Germline lookup yields CDR1 ENHRY and CDR2 SYGVKD. The CDR3 spells CAISESLDYSNQPQHF. CDR3 bases: TGTGCCATCAGTGAGTCGTTAGATTATAGCAATCAGCCCCAGCATTTT.

The chain recombines TRBV19 with TRBJ2-2, with D unresolved. V lost 6 bases and J 6 bases, leaving 20 bases between the germline ends. The CDR3 is 16 residues long. Per the germline V gene, CDR1 is LNHDA and CDR2 is SQIVND (reference sequence). The CDR3 sequence: CASRKPVGLSAGELFF. As DNA, the CDR3 is TGTGCCAGTAGGAAGCCGGTGGGGTTGTCGGCCGGGGAGCTGTTTTTT.

CDR3 DNA: TGTGCCAGTACCCGAAAGTCCGGGACAGGGGTCAATGAGCAGTTCTTC. Protein sequence: CASTRKSGTGVNEQFF. The chain uses TRBV19 and TRBJ2-1, with 10 nucleotides matching TRBD1. The CDR3 has 16 amino acids. The V and J ends lost 7 bases and 6 bases, in that order; junction bases with no gene match: 12. Germline V gene lookup returns CDR1 LNHDA and CDR2 SQIVND (reference sequence).

The rearrangement links TRBV28 to TRBJ1-2, with D maybe TRBD1 (6 bases). The CDR3 runs to 13 residues. Trimming took off 3 bases at V and 3 bases at J, with 8 bases between the two ends. Germline lookup yields CDR1 MDHEN and CDR2 SYDVKM. The CDR3 loop is CASSLPGDYGYTF. The CDR3 region has the DNA TGTGCCAGCAGTTTGCCAGGGGACTATGGCTACACCTTC.

This clone was counted a single time. The genes are TRBV10-3 and TRBJ1-5; unclear D gene. This CDR3 is built from 16 residues. Germline V lookup: CDR1 ENHRY, CDR2 SYGVKD. The V gene lost 4 bases and the J gene lost 3 bases, with 16 bases spanning the gap. CDR3 loop: CAISGHHDGVNQPQHF. DNA for the CDR3: TGTGCCATCAGTGGGCACCACGACGGAGTCAATCAGCCCCAGCATTTT.

The chain combines TRBV19 with TRBJ1-1, with D hard to call. The CDR3 sequence is 17 residues long. V was pared by 5 bases and J by 1 base, with 20 bases between. CDR1 LNHDA and CDR2 SQIVND come from the germline V gene (reference sequence). Here the CDR3 DNA reads TGTGCCAGTAGTCTCAGGCCCAGCCCGAACACGAACACTGAAGCTTTCTTT. Its protein product is CASSLRPSPNTNTEAFF.